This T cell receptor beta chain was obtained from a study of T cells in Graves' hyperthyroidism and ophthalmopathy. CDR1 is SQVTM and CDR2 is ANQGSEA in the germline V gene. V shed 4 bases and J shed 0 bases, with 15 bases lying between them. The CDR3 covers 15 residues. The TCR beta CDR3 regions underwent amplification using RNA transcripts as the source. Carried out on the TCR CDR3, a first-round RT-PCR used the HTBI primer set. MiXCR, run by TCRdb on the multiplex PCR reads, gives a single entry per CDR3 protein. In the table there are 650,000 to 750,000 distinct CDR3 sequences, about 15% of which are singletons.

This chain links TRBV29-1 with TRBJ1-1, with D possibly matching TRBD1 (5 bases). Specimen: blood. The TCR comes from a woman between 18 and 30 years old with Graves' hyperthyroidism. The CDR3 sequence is CSVGMAGFMNTEAFF. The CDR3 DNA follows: TGCAGCGTTGGGATGGCAGGGTTTATGAACACTGAAGCTTTCTTT.